The present entry profiles one TCR beta chain with its context. The data are from a study of blood T cell repertoires in COVID-19. Across the study: The samples span acute and convalescent COVID-19 from the United States, Italy and Spain. Sources were T cells, B-cell-depleted T cells, or PBMCs; the material itself was cDNA or gDNA.

CDR1 LGHDT and CDR2 YNNKEL come from the germline V gene (reference sequence). CDR3 length equals 15 residues. J gave up 7 bases and V 1 base, and 3 bases lay outside the gene matches. In the study's own analysis: It was from reference gene primer amplification that nucleated cell counts were estimated. Clones were sequenced by immunoSEQ multiplex PCR, and TCRdb holds only the in-frame ones, with some missing. V, J and clone size were drawn from that table, and D and trimming were deduced from the DNA. The sample includes roughly 66,000 clones, over 80% of them seen just once. This rearrangement joins TRBV3-1 (or the pseudogene TRBV3-2) to TRBJ1-6; 8 nucleotides line up with TRBD1. The material sequenced was peripheral blood. The receptor comes from a human donor in a cohort sampled during active COVID-19. The chain's CDR3 is CASSQATGANSPLHF. Written as DNA, the CDR3 is TGTGCCAGCAGCCAAGCGACAGGGGCGAATTCACCCCTCCACTTT.